This is a list of T cell receptor beta chains from one sample in a study of Ad26.COV2.S vaccination and SARS-CoV-2 variants. This table comes from immunoSEQ multiplex PCR, and its TCRdb copy is limited to in-frame clones, with some not included. The table has roughly 400,000 clones, about nine tenths seen once. Sequencing used peripheral blood, obtained in a trial of Ad26.COV2.S vaccine versus placebo. The source of these receptors is a person aged 18-60 years who received the Ad26.COV2.S COVID-19 vaccine or a placebo. CDR3s include the opening cysteine and the closing phenylalanine or tryptophan. The D gene is left open where the match is weak. Where a row states a size, it is once, few, many or the class of an expanded clone; other rows omit it.

D	V	J	size	CDR3	DNA
-	TRBV6-6	TRBJ2-5	-	CASSYAESEGETQYF	TGTGCCAGCAGTTACGCAGAATCCGAGGGGGAGACCCAGTACTTC
TRBD2	TRBV19	TRBJ2-6	-	CASSQGTSGANVLTF	TGTGCCAGTAGTCAAGGAACTAGCGGCGCCAACGTCCTGACTTTC
TRBD1	TRBV13	TRBJ2-1	-	CASLPLRDRRYNEQFF	TGTGCCAGCCTACCTCTTAGGGACAGGCGGTACAATGAGCAGTTCTTC
TRBD2	TRBV6-5	TRBJ2-7	-	CASRGLGLEYEQYF	TGTGCCAGCAGGGGCCTGGGACTAGAGTACGAGCAGTACTTC
-	TRBV5-1	TRBJ2-7	-	CASSLEGYYEQYF	TGCGCCAGCAGCCTGGAAGGGTACTACGAGCAGTACTTC
TRBD1	TRBV6-2/TRBV6-3	TRBJ1-4	-	CASSYPSRDRGSNEKLFF	TGTGCCAGCAGTTACCCTTCCCGGGACAGGGGAAGTAATGAAAAACTGTTTTTT
-	TRBV28	TRBJ2-5	-	CASSLSSRRETQYF	TGTGCCAGCAGTTTATCTTCAAGGCGGGAGACCCAGTACTTC
-	TRBV5-4	TRBJ1-2	-	CASSLAGAGYGYTF	TGTGCCAGCAGCTTGGCAGGGGCCGGCTATGGCTACACCTTC
TRBD1	TRBV7-2	TRBJ1-1	-	CASSSRQGVGKPFF	TGTGCCAGCAGCTCAAGACAGGGCGTCGGGAAGCCGTTCTTT
TRBD1	TRBV24-1	TRBJ1-5	-	CATSDSTGINNQPQHF	TGTGCCACCAGTGATTCGACAGGGATTAACAATCAGCCCCAGCATTTT
TRBD1	TRBV3-1/TRBV3-2	TRBJ1-2	-	CASSEGQGAGGYTF	TGTGCCAGCAGCGAGGGACAGGGGGCGGGTGGCTACACCTTC
-	TRBV9	TRBJ2-2	-	CASSVGLAQTSNTGELFF	TGTGCCAGCAGCGTAGGTCTAGCGCAAACTTCTAACACCGGGGAGCTGTTTTTT
-	TRBV14	TRBJ1-2	-	CASSRDAQSRYGYTF	TGTGCCAGCAGCCGGGACGCTCAGTCCCGCTATGGCTACACCTTC
TRBD2	TRBV5-1	TRBJ2-1	few	CASSWGTSSNEQFF	TGCGCCAGCAGCTGGGGGACTAGCTCCAATGAGCAGTTCTTC
-	TRBV5-4	TRBJ1-1	-	CASRGKNTEAFF	TGTGCCAGCAGAGGGAAGAACACTGAAGCTTTCTTT